A single sample gave rise to the 23 T cell receptor beta chains below, sequenced in a study of Graves' ophthalmopathy and Graves' hyperthyroidism (dated by TCRdb to between 2018 and 2020). TCRdb names Illumina HiSeq 2000 as the instrument used. TCR beta CDR3 regions were amplified from RNA transcripts for repertoire sequencing. The first round was an RT-PCR using HTBI primers with the Qiagen OneStep RT-PCR kit, and this first round was followed by a second-round multiplex PCR, then size selection and purification. TCRdb ran its own pipeline on the public reads, namely fastp trimming at Q25 and MiXCR clone calling, and kept in-frame beta chains. Every distinct CDR3 protein forms one entry, paired with its most common genes and DNA. The sample table lists around 470,000 distinct CDR3 sequences, over 13% of them with a count of one. The top ten clonotypes cover more than 8.5% of the sample. The specimen was blood. The receptors come from a woman aged 25 to 45 with Graves' ophthalmopathy. Donor details come from another sample of the same person, matched by shared clones.

The chain joins TRBV30 to TRBJ2-5; 9 bases are a match to TRBD1. J lost 5 bases, V lost 8 bases, and 9 bases had no gene match. The CDR3 spans 13 residues. CDR1 GTSNPN and CDR2 SVGIG come from the germline V gene (reference sequence). CDR3 in DNA: TGTGCCCGCTCCTCCGGGACAGGGGAGACCCAGTACTTC. It codes for CARSSGTGETQYF.

The chain links TRBV7-9 to TRBJ2-7, with D uncertain. Germline values: CDR1 SEHNR, CDR2 FQNEAQ (reference sequence). The ends were cut back, 5 bases at V and 7 bases at J, with 6 bases in the middle. This CDR3 contains 10 residues. CDR3 DNA: TGTGCCAGCAGCCCCTGGGAGCAGTACTTC. It encodes CASSPWEQYF.

This clonotype was counted at least ten times. The chain uses TRBV13 and TRBJ2-7, with 8 bases lining up with TRBD1. Looked up from germline, CDR1 is PRHDT and CDR2 is FYEKMQ (reference sequence). The CDR3 sequence is 14 residues long. V lost 5 bases, J lost 5 bases, and 8 bases stayed unmatched. The CDR3 sequence is CASSVDREGDEQYF. CDR3 coding DNA: TGTGCCAGCAGCGTGGACAGGGAAGGCGACGAGCAGTACTTC.

This clonotype appeared many times. The chain joins TRBV6-5 to TRBJ2-6; the D is unclear. Germline V gene lookup returns CDR1 MNHEY and CDR2 SVGAGI. V shed 0 bases and J shed 0 bases, with 9 bases lying between them. The CDR3 covers 17 residues. The CDR3 protein is CASSYSAASSGANVLTF. Written as DNA, the CDR3 is TGTGCCAGCAGTTACTCGGCAGCCTCCTCTGGGGCCAACGTCCTGACTTTC.

This clonotype was detected many times. The rearrangement links TRBV28 to TRBJ2-5, with TRBD2 matching over 14 bases. The CDR3 contains 17 residues. CDR1 and CDR2 from the germline V gene are MDHEN and SYDVKM. With 6 bases clipped from V and 4 bases from J, the junction kept 10 bases outside the gene matches. CDR3 DNA: TGTGCCAGCAGAGGACTAGCGGGAGGTTGGTTGGGAGAGACCCAGTACTTC. Its translation is CASRGLAGGWLGETQYF.

Only one count was recorded for this clonotype. A read error is possible here, since a much larger clone lies one base away. The CDR3 DNA reads TGTGCCTGGGGTGTTCCTTATTCGGACTATGGCTACACCTTC. Its protein is CAWGVPYSDYGYTF. This rearrangement joins TRBV30 to TRBJ1-2; no clear D. The CDR3 length is 14 residues. Germline V gene lookup returns CDR1 GTSNPN and CDR2 SVGIG (reference sequence).

This clonotype came up many times. The chain couples TRBV30 to TRBJ1-5, with 9 bases that match TRBD1. V shed 3 bases, J shed 11 bases, and the junction held 14 bases outside the gene matches. The CDR3 loop spans 15 amino acids. The germline gives CDR1 GTSNPN, CDR2 SVGIG (reference sequence). DNA for the CDR3: TGTGCCTGGAGCGACTTCGGGACAGGGTTGAGGACCCAGCATTTT. Encoded protein: CAWSDFGTGLRTQHF. Full variable domain (outside the CDR3, taken from reference TRBV30 and TRBJ1-5): SQTIHQWPATLVQPVGSPLSLECTVEGTSNPNLYWYRQAAGRGLQLLFYSVGIGQISSEVPQNLSASRPQDRQFILSSKKLLLSDSGFYLCAWSDFGTGLRTQHFGDGTRLSIL.

A note on this clonotype: The CDR3 does not close with the conserved phenylalanine or tryptophan, likely indicating a read error. DNA for the CDR3: TGTGCCAGCAGTTACCCTGACAGGGCGAACACTGAAGCTTTCTAT. The encoded protein is CASSYPDRANTEAFY. The chain has TRBV6-2 or TRBV6-3 and TRBJ1-1; 7 bases line up with TRBD1. Germline CDR1 and CDR2: MNHEY and SVGEGT. This CDR3 has 15 residues. V lost 2 bases and J lost 1; bases outside the gene matches: 4.

This clonotype was found many times. The V call is TRBV5-6, the J call TRBJ1-6; the match to TRBD1 covers 8 bases. Germline V gene sequence: CDR1 SGHDT, CDR2 YYEEEE. V lost 3 bases to trimming and J lost 10 bases; unmatched junction nucleotides: 15. The CDR3 sequence is 17 residues long. This CDR3 reads CASSYLRTGNGNSPLHF. The CDR3 coding sequence is TGTGCCAGCAGCTACCTCAGGACAGGGAATGGGAACTCACCCCTCCACTTT.

This clonotype was counted many times. The chain joins TRBV27 to TRBJ2-7; 12 bases are shared with TRBD2. Germline CDR1 and CDR2: MNHEY and SMNVEV (reference sequence). The CDR3 runs 16 residues. The J segment lost 5 bases and the V segment lost 5 bases, leaving 10 bases of the junction unmatched. The DNA of the CDR3 is TGTGCCAGCAGTCCGCCGACTAGCGGGAGCTTCCACGAGCAGTACTTC. This gives the protein CASSPPTSGSFHEQYF.

This clonotype was detected only a few times. It may be a read error: a sequence one base away is much more abundant. This likely comes from a read error, as the CDR3 has no conserved phenylalanine or tryptophan at its end. V and J are TRBV6-5 and TRBJ1-2; D call uncertain. Trimming shortened V by 0 bases and J by 5 bases, and 1 base separated the two germline ends. The CDR3 is 11 residues long. Per the germline V gene, CDR1 is MNHEY and CDR2 is SVGAGI. CDR3 sequence reads: CASSYSYGYTS. The CDR3 DNA follows: TGTGCCAGCAGTTACTCTTATGGCTACACCTCC.

There are many counts of this clonotype. V usage is TRBV6-1 and J usage is TRBJ1-2; D gene unclear. This CDR3 comprises 13 residues. From germline, CDR1 is MNHNS and CDR2 SASEGT. V lost 2 bases, J lost 1 base, and 5 bases lay in between. CDR3 sequence reads: CASSERVNYGYTF. CDR3 nucleotides: TGTGCCAGCAGTGAAAGGGTTAACTATGGCTACACCTTC.

V is TRBV5-1 and J is TRBJ2-7; 13 bases match TRBD2. After removal of 7 bases from V and 3 bases from J, the junction contained 1 base not matched to a gene. Germline V CDR1 and CDR2: SGHRS, YFSETQ. CDR3 size: 13 residues. The CDR3 DNA sequence: TGCGCCAGCGGACTAGCGGGGGACTACGAGCAGTACTTC. It codes for CASGLAGDYEQYF.

This rearrangement joins TRBV6-4 to TRBJ1-5, with 7 bases lining up with TRBD1. Trimming removed 4 bases from V and 6 bases from J; junction bases left unmatched: 6. Germline CDR1 reads MRHNA; CDR2 reads SNTAGT. The CDR3 is made up of 14 amino acids. CDR3 nucleotides: TGTGCCAGCAGTGGAGGGGGCGCGGGTCAGCCCCAGCATTTT. Its protein is CASSGGGAGQPQHF.

This clonotype was observed at least ten times. The rearrangement joins TRBV7-6 to TRBJ2-7, with D possibly TRBD1 on 6 matching bases. Trimming took 0 bases from V and 3 from J, leaving 18 bases between them. Germline-derived CDR1 and CDR2 are SGHVS and FNYEAQ. This CDR3 contains 17 residues. The CDR3 DNA reads as TGTGCCAGCAGCTTAGCAATTGGGACAAAGACCAACTACGAGCAGTACTTC. This translates into CASSLAIGTKTNYEQYF.

The table lists this clonotype with many counts. The gene calls are TRBV2 and TRBJ1-1; TRBD1 agrees at 7 bases. This CDR3 has 14 residues. Germline loops: CDR1 SNHLY, CDR2 FYNNEI. Unmatched junction bases numbered 8, after V lost 7 bases and J lost 3 bases. The CDR3 DNA reads TGTGCCAGCAACCGACAGGGTGGGTACACTGAAGCTTTCTTT. This gives the protein CASNRQGGYTEAFF.

This clonotype has more than one count but fewer than ten. The chain combines TRBV5-1 with TRBJ2-7; 11 positions agree with TRBD1. Germline CDR1 is SGHRS and CDR2 is YFSETQ. Trimming cost V 4 bases and J 2 bases; bases outside gene matches: 14. The CDR3 covers 18 residues. The CDR3 sequence: CASSPVPGQGGLAYEQYF. CDR3 bases: TGCGCCAGCAGCCCCGTCCCGGGACAGGGGGGGTTGGCCTACGAGCAGTACTTC.

This clonotype occurred many times. The chain uses TRBV10-3 and TRBJ2-5; D is undetermined. This CDR3 is built from 9 residues. Trimming removed 6 bases at V and 5 bases at J, with 1 base between. The germline V gene has CDR1 ENHRY and CDR2 SYGVKD. As DNA, the CDR3 is TGTGCCATCAGGGAGACCCAGTACTTC. Amino acids: CAIRETQYF.

The rearrangement uses TRBV12-3 or TRBV12-4 and TRBJ1-5; perhaps TRBD1 as D (5 bases). The CDR3 extends over 16 amino acids. The V end lost 0 bases, the J end lost 3 bases, and 12 bases lay between the germline ends. The CDR3 loop reads CASSLAGNRYNQPQHF. The CDR3 DNA follows: TGTGCCAGCAGTTTAGCGGGAAACAGGTACAATCAGCCCCAGCATTTT.

This clonotype was seen repeatedly, ten times or more. The chain combines TRBV27 with TRBJ1-6, with 11 nucleotides matching TRBD1. Germline V gene data show CDR1 as MNHEY and CDR2 as SMNVEV (reference sequence). V shed 2 bases, J shed 9 bases, and the junction held 6 bases outside the gene matches. CDR3 size: 16 residues. Here the CDR3 reads CASSLRGQGAGSPLHF. The CDR3 DNA sequence: TGTGCCAGCAGTTTAAGAGGACAGGGGGCAGGTTCACCCCTCCACTTT.

This clonotype was picked up a small number of times. The CDR3 nucleotides read TGTGCCAGTAGTAATAGCGGGAACGAGCAGTACTTC. Its protein is CASSNSGNEQYF. The gene calls are TRBV19 and TRBJ2-7; 8 positions match TRBD2. The J segment lost 5 bases and the V segment lost 4 bases, leaving 1 base of the junction unmatched. There are 12 residues in the CDR3. The germline V gene encodes CDR1 LNHDA and CDR2 SQIVND (reference sequence).

This clonotype was recorded many times. The rearrangement joins TRBV2 to TRBJ1-2, with 7 bases matching TRBD1. The V segment lost 8 bases and the J segment 3 bases; nucleotides outside the gene matches: 3. Germline V CDR1 and CDR2: SNHLY, FYNNEI. The CDR3 is 12 residues long. CDR3 residues: CASGTAYYGYTF. In nucleotides, the CDR3 is TGTGCCAGCGGGACAGCCTACTATGGCTACACCTTC.

This clonotype occurred many times. V gene TRBV6-1 combines with J gene TRBJ1-2; D is possibly TRBD1 (5 bases). V was clipped by 7 bases and J by 7 bases, with 16 bases between them. Germline V gene lookup returns CDR1 MNHNS and CDR2 SASEGT. There are 13 residues in the CDR3. The CDR3 nucleotides are TGTGCCAGCAAAAGTCGCCCCCAGGGTGGCTACACCTTC. It codes for CASKSRPQGGYTF.